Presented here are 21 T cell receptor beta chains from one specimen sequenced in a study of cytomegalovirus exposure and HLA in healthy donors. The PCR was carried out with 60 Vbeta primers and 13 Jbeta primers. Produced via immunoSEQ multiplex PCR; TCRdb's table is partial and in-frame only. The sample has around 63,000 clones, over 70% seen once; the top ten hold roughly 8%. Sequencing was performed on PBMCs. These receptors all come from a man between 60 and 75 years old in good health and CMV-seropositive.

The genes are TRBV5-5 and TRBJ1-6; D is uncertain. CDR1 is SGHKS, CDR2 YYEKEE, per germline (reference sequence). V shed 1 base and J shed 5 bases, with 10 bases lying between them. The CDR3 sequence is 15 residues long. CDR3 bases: TGTGCCAGCAGCTTGAGAGGGTTGAATAATTCACCCCTCCACTTT. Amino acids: CASSLRGLNNSPLHF.

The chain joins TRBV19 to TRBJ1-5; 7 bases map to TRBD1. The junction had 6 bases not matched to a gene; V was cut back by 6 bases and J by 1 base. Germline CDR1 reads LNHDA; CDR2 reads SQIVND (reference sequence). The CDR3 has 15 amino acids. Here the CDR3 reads CASSHDRVSNQPQHF. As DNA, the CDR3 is TGTGCCAGTAGCCATGACAGGGTCAGCAATCAGCCCCAGCATTTT. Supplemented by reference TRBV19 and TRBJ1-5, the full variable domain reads DGGITQSPKYLFRKEGQNVTLSCEQNLNHDAMYWYRQDPGQGLRLIYYSQIVNDFQKGDIAEGYSVSREKKESFPLTVTSAQKNPTAFYLCASSHDRVSNQPQHFGDGTRLSIL.

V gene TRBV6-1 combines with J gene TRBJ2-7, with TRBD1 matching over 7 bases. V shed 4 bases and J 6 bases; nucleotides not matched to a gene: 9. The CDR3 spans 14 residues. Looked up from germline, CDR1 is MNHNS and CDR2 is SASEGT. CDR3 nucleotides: TGTGCCAGCAGTGCGGGACAGTTCCCTATCGAGCAGTACTTC. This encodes CASSAGQFPIEQYF.

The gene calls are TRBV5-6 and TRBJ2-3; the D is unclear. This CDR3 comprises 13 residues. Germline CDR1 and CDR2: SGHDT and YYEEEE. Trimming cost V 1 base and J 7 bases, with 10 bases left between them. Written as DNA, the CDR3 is TGTGCCAGCAGCTTGAGTACTGAATATACGCAGTATTTT. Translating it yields CASSLSTEYTQYF.

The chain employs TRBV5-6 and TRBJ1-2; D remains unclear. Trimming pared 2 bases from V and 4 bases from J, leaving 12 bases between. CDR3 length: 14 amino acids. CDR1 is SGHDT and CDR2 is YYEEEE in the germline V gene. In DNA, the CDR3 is TGTGCCAGCAGCTTTGGCAGGTCCCCCTATGGCTACACCTTC. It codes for CASSFGRSPYGYTF.

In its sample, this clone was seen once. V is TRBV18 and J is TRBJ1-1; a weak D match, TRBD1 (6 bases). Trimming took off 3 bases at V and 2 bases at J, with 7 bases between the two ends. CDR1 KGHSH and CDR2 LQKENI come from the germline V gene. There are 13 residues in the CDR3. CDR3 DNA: TGTGCCAGCTCACCGGGGGCAAACACTGAAGCTTTCTTT. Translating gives CASSPGANTEAFF.

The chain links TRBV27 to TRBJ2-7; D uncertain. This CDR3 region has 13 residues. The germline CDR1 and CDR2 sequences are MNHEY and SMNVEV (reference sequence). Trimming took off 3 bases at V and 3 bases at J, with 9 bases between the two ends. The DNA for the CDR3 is TGTGCCAGCAGTTTGGGCAGAAACTACGAGCAGTACTTC. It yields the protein CASSLGRNYEQYF.

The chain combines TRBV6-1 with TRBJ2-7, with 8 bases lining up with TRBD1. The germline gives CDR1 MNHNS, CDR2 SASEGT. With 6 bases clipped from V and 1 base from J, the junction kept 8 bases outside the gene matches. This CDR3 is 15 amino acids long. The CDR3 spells CASRQGQGGSYEQYF. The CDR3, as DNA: TGTGCCAGCAGGCAAGGACAGGGAGGTTCCTACGAGCAGTACTTC.

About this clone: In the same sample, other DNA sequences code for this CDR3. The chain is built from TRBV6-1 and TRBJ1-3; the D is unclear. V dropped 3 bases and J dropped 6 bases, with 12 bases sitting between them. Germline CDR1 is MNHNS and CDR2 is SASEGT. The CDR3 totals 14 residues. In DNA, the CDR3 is TGTGCCAGCAGTGAGGCGCGGCTTCAAAACACCATATATTTT. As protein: CASSEARLQNTIYF.

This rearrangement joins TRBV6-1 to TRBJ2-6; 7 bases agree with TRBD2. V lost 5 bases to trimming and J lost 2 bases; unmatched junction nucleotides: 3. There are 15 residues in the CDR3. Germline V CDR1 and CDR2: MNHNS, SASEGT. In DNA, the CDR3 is TGTGCCAGCAGTTTGGGGGGGACTGGGGCCAACGTCCTGACTTTC. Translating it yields CASSLGGTGANVLTF.

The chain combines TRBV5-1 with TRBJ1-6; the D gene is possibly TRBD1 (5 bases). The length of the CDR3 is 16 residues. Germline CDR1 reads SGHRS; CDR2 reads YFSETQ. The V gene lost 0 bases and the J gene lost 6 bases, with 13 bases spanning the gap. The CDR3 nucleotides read TGCGCCAGCAGCTTGGCCGTGGACACTGGTAATTCACCCCTCCACTTT. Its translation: CASSLAVDTGNSPLHF. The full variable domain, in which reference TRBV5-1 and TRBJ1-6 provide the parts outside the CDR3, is KAGVTQTPRYLIKTRGQQVTLSCSPISGHRSVSWYQQTPGQGLQFLFEYFSETQRNKGNFPGRFSGRQFSNSRSEMNVSTLELGDSALYLCASSLAVDTGNSPLHFGNGTRLTVT.

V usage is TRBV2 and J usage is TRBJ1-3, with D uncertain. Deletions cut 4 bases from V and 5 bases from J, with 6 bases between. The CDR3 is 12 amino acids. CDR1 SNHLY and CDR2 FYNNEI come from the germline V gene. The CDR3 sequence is CASSVERNTIYF. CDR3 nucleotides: TGTGCCAGCAGTGTAGAAAGAAACACCATATATTTT.

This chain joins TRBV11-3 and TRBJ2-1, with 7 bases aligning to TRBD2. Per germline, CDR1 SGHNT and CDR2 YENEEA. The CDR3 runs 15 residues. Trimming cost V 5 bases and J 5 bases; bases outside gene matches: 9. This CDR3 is CASSPGRLADNEQFF. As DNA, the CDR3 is TGTGCCAGCAGCCCCGGGAGACTAGCAGACAATGAGCAGTTCTTC.

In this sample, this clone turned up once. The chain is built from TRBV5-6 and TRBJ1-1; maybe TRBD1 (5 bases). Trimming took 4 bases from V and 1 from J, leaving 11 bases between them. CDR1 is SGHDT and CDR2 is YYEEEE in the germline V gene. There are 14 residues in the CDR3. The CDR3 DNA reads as TGTGCCAGCAGCGGCACGGGGGAGAACACTGAAGCTTTCTTT. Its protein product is CASSGTGENTEAFF.

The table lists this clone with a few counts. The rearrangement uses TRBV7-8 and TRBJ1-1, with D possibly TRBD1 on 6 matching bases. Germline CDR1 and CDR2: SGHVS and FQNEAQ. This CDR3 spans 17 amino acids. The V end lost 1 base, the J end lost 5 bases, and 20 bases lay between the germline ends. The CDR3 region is CASSLGYRGARRTEAFF. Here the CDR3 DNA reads TGTGCCAGCAGCTTAGGTTATCGGGGGGCCCGACGAACTGAAGCTTTCTTT.

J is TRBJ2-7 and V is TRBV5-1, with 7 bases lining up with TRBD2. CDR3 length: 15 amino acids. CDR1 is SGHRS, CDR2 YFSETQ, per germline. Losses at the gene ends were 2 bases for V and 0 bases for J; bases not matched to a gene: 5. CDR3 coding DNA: TGCGCCAGCAGCTTTGGAACTAGCGACTCCTACGAGCAGTACTTC. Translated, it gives CASSFGTSDSYEQYF. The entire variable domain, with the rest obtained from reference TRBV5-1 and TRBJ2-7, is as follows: KAGVTQTPRYLIKTRGQQVTLSCSPISGHRSVSWYQQTPGQGLQFLFEYFSETQRNKGNFPGRFSGRQFSNSRSEMNVSTLELGDSALYLCASSFGTSDSYEQYFGPGTRLTVT.

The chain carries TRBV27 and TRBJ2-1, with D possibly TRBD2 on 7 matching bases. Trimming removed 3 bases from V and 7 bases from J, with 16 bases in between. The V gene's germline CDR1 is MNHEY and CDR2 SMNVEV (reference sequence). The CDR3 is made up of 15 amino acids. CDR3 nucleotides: TGTGCCAGCAGTTTGGGTGGGGGGGGCTGGAATGAGCAGTTCTTC. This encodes CASSLGGGGWNEQFF.

The chain's CDR3 is CASSHKVAGGGEQFF. The DNA of the CDR3 is TGTGCCAGCAGCCACAAGGTAGCGGGAGGGGGTGAGCAGTTCTTC. The chain recombines TRBV6-6 with TRBJ2-1; 11 bases are shared with TRBD2. The J segment lost 9 bases and the V segment lost 6 bases, leaving 10 bases of the junction unmatched. Germline V gene data show CDR1 as MNHNY and CDR2 as SVGAGI (reference sequence). This CDR3 is built from 15 residues.

CDR3 amino acids: CATSIGQGYEQYF. CDR3 nucleotide sequence: TGTGCCACCAGCATTGGACAGGGGTACGAGCAGTACTTC. The chain joins TRBV15 to TRBJ2-7; 9 positions agree with TRBD1. The J segment lost 4 bases and the V segment lost 4 bases, leaving 2 bases of the junction unmatched. The CDR3 consists of 13 residues. CDR1 LNHNV and CDR2 YYDKDF come from the germline V gene (reference sequence).

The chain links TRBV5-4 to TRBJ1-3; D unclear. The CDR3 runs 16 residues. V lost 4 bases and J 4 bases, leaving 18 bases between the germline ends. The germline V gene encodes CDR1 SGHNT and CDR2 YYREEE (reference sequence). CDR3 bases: TGTGCCAGCAGCCCTGGAGGCCCGGCAGGCGGAAACACCATATATTTT. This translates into CASSPGGPAGGNTIYF.

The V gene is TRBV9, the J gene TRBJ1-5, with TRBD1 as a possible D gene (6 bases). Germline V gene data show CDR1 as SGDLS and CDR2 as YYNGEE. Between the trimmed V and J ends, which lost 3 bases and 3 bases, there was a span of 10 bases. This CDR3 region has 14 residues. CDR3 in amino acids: CASSARGNNQPQHF. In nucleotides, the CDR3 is TGTGCCAGCAGCGCTAGGGGGAACAATCAGCCCCAGCATTTT.